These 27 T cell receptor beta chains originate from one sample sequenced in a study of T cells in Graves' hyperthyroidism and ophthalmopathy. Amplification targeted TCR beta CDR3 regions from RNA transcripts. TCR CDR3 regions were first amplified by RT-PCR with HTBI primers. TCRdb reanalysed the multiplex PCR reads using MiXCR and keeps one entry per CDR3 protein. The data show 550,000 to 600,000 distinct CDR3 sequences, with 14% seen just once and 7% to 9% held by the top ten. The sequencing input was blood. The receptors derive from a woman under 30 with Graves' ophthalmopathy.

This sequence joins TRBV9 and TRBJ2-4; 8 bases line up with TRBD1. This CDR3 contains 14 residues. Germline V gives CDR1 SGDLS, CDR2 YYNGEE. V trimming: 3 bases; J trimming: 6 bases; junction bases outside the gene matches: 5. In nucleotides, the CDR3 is TGTGCCAGCAGCGACGACAGGGGAGGAAACATTCAGTACTTC. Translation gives CASSDDRGGNIQYF. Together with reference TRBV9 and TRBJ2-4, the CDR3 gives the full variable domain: DSGVTQTPKHLITATGQRVTLRCSPRSGDLSVYWYQQSLDQGLQFLIQYYNGEERAKGNILERFSAQQFPDLHSELNLSSLELGDSALYFCASSDDRGGNIQYFGAGTRLSVL.

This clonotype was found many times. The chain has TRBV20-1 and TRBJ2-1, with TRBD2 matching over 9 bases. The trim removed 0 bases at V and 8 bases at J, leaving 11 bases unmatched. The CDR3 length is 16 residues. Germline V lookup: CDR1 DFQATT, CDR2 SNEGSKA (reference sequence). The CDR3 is CSARDLGREGRHEQFF. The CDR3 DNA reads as TGCAGTGCTAGAGATTTAGGGCGGGAGGGCCGGCATGAGCAGTTCTTC.

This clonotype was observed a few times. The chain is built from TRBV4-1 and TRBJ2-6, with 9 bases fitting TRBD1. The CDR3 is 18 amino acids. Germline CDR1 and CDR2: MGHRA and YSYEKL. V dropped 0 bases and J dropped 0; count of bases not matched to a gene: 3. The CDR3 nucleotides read TGCGCCAGCAGCCAAGACGGGACAGGGCCCTCTGGGGCCAACGTCCTGACTTTC. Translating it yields CASSQDGTGPSGANVLTF.

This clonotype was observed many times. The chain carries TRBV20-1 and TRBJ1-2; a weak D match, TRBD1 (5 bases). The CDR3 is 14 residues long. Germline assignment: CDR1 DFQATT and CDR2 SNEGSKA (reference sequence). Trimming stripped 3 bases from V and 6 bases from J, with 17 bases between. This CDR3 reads CSARPIVQGDGYTF. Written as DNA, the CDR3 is TGCAGTGCTAGGCCTATCGTCCAGGGCGATGGCTACACCTTC.

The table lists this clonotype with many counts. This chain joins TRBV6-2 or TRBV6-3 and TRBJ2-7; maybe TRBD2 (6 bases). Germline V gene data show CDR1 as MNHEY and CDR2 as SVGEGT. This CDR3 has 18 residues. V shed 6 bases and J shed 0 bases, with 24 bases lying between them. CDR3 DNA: TGTGCCAGCAGCCCAGGCCCCCTCGGGACTGGCCCCTCCTACGAGCAGTACTTC. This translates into CASSPGPLGTGPSYEQYF.

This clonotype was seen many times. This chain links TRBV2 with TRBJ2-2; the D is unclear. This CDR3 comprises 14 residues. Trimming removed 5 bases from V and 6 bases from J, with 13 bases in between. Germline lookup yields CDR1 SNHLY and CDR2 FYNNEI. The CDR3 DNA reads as TGTGCCAGCAGTCTGACACCCCTCGCCGGGGAGCTGTTTTTT. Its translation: CASSLTPLAGELFF.

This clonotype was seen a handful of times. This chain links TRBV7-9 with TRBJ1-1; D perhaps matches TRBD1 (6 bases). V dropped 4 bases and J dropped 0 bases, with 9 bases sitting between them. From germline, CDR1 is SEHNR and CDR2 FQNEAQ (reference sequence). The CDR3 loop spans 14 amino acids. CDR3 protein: CASSSRTVNTEAFF. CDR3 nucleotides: TGTGCCAGCAGCTCCCGGACAGTGAACACTGAAGCTTTCTTT.

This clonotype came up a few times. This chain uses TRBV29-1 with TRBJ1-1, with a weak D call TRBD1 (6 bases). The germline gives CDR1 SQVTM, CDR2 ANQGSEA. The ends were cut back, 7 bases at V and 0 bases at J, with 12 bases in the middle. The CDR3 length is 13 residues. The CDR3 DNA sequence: TGCAGCGGACACAGGGTAATGAACACTGAAGCTTTCTTT. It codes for CSGHRVMNTEAFF. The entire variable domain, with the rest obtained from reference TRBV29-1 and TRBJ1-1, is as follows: SAVISQKPSRDICQRGTSLTIQCQVDSQVTMMFWYRQQPGQSLTLIATANQGSEATYESGFVIDKFPISRPNLTFSTLTVSNMSPEDSSIYLCSGHRVMNTEAFFGQGTRLTVV.

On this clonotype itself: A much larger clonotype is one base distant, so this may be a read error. The CDR3 DNA reads as TGTGCCAGCAGCGTAGAGGGGGGAGAGACCCAGCACTTC. It codes for CASSVEGGETQHF. This sequence joins TRBV9 and TRBJ2-5; D might be TRBD1 or TRBD2, each matching 6 bases. This CDR3 has 13 amino acids. Germline-derived CDR1 and CDR2 are SGDLS and YYNGEE.

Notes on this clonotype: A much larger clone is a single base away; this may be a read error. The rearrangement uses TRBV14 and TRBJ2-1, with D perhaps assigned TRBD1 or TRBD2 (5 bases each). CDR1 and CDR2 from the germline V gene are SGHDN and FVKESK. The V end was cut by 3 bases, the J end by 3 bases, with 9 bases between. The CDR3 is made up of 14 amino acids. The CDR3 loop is CASSQRDHYNEQFF. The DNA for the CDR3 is TGTGCCAGCAGCCAGAGGGACCACTACAATGAGCAGTTCTTC.

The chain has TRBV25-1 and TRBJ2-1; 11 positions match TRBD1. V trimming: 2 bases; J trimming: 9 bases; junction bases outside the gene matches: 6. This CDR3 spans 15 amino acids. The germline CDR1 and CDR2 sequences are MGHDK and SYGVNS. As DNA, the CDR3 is TGTGCCAGCAGTGAACCGGGACAGGGGGGAGGTGAGCAGTTCTTC. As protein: CASSEPGQGGGEQFF.

CDR3 in DNA: TGCAGCGTTGAGGGGACCAACACTGAAGCTTTCTTT. It is translated as CSVEGTNTEAFF. The V gene is TRBV29-1, the J gene TRBJ1-1, with D perhaps matching TRBD1 (5 bases). Trimming shortened V by 3 bases and J by 2 bases, and 7 bases separated the two germline ends. The CDR3 is 12 amino acids. CDR1 is SQVTM, CDR2 ANQGSEA, per germline. Complete variable domain (other parts from reference TRBV29-1 and TRBJ1-1): SAVISQKPSRDICQRGTSLTIQCQVDSQVTMMFWYRQQPGQSLTLIATANQGSEATYESGFVIDKFPISRPNLTFSTLTVSNMSPEDSSIYLCSVEGTNTEAFFGQGTRLTVV.

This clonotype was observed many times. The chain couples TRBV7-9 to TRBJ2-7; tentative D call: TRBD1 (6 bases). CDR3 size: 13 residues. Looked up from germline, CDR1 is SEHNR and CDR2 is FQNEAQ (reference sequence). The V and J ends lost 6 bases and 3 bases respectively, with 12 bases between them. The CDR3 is CASRDRDNYEQYF. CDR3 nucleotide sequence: TGTGCCAGCAGGGACCGGGACAACTACGAGCAGTACTTC. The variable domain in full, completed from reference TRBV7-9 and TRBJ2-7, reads DTGVSQNPRHKITKRGQNVTFRCDPISEHNRLYWYRQTLGQGPEFLTYFQNEAQLEKSRLLSDRFSAERPKGSFSTLEIQRTEQGDSAMYLCASRDRDNYEQYFGPGTRLTVT.

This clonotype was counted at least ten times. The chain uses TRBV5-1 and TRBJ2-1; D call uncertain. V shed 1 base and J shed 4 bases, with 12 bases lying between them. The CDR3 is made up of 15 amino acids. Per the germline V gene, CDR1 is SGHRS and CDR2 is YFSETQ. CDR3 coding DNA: TGCGCCAGCAGCTTGCAACCCACGAAATACAATGAGCAGTTCTTC. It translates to CASSLQPTKYNEQFF.

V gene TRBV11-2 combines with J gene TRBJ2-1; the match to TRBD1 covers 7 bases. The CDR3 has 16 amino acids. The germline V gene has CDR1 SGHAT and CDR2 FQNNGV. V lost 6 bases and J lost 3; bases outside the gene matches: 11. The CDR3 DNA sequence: TGTGCCAGCAGTCAGGGCCCGAGACAGGGCTACAATGAGCAGTTCTTC. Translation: CASSQGPRQGYNEQFF.

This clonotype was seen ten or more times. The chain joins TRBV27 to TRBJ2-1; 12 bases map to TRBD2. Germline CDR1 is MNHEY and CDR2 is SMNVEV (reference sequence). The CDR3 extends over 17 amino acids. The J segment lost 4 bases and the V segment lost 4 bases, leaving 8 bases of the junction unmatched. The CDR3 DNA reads TGTGCCAGCAGTTCCCTTGGGACTAGCGGGTTATACAATGAGCAGTTCTTC. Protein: CASSSLGTSGLYNEQFF.

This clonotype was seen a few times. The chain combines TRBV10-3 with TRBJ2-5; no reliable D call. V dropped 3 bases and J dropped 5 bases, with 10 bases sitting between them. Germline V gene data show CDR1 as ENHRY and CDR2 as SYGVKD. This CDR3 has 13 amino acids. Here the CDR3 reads CAISDLVGETQYF. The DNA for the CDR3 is TGTGCCATCAGTGATCTAGTTGGCGAGACCCAGTACTTC.

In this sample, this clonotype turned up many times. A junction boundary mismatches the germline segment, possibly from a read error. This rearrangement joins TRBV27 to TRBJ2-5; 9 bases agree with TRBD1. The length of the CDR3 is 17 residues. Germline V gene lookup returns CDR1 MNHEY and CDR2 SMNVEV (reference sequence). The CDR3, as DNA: TGTGCCAGCAGTCTATCGGGCGGGACAGGGCCTGAAGAGACCCAGTACTTC. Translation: CASSLSGGTGPEETQYF.

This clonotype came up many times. CDR3 loop: CAISESTGADTQYF. The DNA for the CDR3 is TGTGCCATCAGTGAGTCAACGGGGGCAGATACGCAGTATTTT. V and J are TRBV10-3 and TRBJ2-3, with D maybe TRBD2 (6 bases). Trimming stripped 0 bases from V and 4 bases from J, with 8 bases between. The CDR3 spans 14 residues. Germline V gives CDR1 ENHRY, CDR2 SYGVKD.

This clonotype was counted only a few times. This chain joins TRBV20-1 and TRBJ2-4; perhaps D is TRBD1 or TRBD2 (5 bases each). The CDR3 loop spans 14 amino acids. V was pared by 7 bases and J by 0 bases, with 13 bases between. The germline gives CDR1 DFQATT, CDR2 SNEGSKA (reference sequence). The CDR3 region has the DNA TGCAGTGGAGGGGTAACGTTAGCCAAAAACATTCAGTACTTC. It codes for CSGGVTLAKNIQYF.

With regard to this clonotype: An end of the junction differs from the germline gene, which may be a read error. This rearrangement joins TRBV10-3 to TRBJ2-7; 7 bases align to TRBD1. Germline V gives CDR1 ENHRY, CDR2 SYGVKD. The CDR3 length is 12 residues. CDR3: CAVTGDSYKQYF. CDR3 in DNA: TGTGCCGTTACAGGGGATTCCTACAAGCAGTACTTC.

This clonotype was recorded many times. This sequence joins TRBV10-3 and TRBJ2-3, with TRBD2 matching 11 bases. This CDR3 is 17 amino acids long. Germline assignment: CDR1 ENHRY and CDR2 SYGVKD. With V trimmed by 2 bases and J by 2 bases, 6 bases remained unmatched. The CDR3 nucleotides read TGTGCCATCAGTGAGGAGTCTAGCGGGAGGACCACAGATACGCAGTATTTT. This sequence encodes CAISEESSGRTTDTQYF.

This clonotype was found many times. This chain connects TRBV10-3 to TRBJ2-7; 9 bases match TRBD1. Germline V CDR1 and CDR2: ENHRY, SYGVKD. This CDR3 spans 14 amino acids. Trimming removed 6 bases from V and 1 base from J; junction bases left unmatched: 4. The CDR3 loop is CAIRVQGASYEQYF. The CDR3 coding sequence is TGTGCCATCAGGGTACAGGGGGCATCCTACGAGCAGTACTTC.

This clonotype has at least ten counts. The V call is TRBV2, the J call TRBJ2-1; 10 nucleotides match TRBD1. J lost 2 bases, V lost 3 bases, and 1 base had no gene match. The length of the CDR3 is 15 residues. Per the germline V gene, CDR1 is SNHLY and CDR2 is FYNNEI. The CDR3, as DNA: TGTGCCAGCAGTGAGGGGACAGGGGCCTACAATGAGCAGTTCTTC. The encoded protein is CASSEGTGAYNEQFF.

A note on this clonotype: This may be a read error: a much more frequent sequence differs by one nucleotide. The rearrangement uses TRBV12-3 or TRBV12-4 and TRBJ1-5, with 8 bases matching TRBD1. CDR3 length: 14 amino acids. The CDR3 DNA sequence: TGTGCCAGCAGTTTTTCAGGGGGCAGTCAGCCCCAGCAGTTT. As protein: CASSFSGGSQPQQF.

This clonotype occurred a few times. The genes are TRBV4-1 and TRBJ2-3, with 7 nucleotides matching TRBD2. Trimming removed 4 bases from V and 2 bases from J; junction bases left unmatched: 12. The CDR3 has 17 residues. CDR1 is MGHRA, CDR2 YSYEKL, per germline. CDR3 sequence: CASSLRRLADVTDTQYF. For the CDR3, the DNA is TGCGCCAGCAGCCTTCGGAGGCTAGCGGACGTCACAGATACGCAGTATTTT.

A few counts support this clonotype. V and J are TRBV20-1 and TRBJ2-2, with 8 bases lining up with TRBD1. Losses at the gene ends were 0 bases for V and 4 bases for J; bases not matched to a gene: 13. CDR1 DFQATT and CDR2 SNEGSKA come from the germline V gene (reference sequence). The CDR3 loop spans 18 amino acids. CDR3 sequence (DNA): TGCAGTGCTAGAGATGCGGGGCCGGGCAGGGGGCCCACCGGGGAGCTGTTTTTT. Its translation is CSARDAGPGRGPTGELFF.